This is a list of T cell receptor beta chains from one sample in a study of a mutant IDH1 vaccine in newly diagnosed glioma. Sequenced by immunoSEQ multiplex PCR; TCRdb stores in-frame clones only, minus some. The table lists 39,000 or so clones, approximately 80% of them singletons. These receptors' targets are unknown. The sample consisted of PBMCs, taken from a glioma patient whose treatment included an IDH1 peptide vaccine. The receptor source for this set is a man aged 40-55 years with glioma. Each CDR3 is given with its conserved first and last residue.

CDR3,J,V
CASSDGTEAFF,TRBJ1-1,TRBV6-1
CASSWGLANTEAFF,TRBJ1-1,TRBV7-8
CASSSTGRGTEAFF,TRBJ1-1,TRBV7-3
CASNQGGYEKLFF,TRBJ1-4,TRBV10-2
CSAKRGSEQFF,TRBJ2-1,TRBV20-1
CASSLMGLEKLFF,TRBJ1-4,TRBV5-5
CASSTGLDVDTQYF,TRBJ2-3,TRBV4-2
CASSYSGQQETQYF,TRBJ2-5,TRBV6-6
CASSLGGWQGNTIYF,TRBJ1-3,TRBV6-5
CASTWEGGTEAFF,TRBJ1-1,TRBV6-9
CASSLAPNTEAFF,TRBJ1-1,TRBV7-6
CSARYNEQFF,TRBJ2-1,TRBV20-1
CASTRDRNYGYTF,TRBJ1-2,TRBV5-1
CASIPGQAYYGYTF,TRBJ1-2,TRBV19
CASNRGTGELFF,TRBJ2-2,TRBV2
CASSPTITVNTEAFF,TRBJ1-1,TRBV5-1
CASSLLRLRAERTEAFF,TRBJ1-1,TRBV7-8
CASRPQGMNTEAFF,TRBJ1-1,TRBV5-1
CASSPTGNYGYTF,TRBJ1-2,TRBV9
CASSLTSGGPKTQYF,TRBJ2-5,TRBV5-1
CASSDTGDEKLFF,TRBJ1-4,TRBV5-1
CASSRDRNEKLFF,TRBJ1-4,TRBV18
CSAQGLAGETGELFF,TRBJ2-2,TRBV29-1
CASSSIASSYNEQFF,TRBJ2-1,TRBV5-1
CASSYSRRQPQHF,TRBJ1-5,TRBV6-5
CASRGQTGSGANVLTF,TRBJ2-6,TRBV2
CASSIDPGGYTF,TRBJ1-2,TRBV19
CASSESAGRGTQEAFF,TRBJ1-1,TRBV6-1
CASSRRQGAGGYTF,TRBJ1-2,TRBV6-5
CASSEYGFSYEQYF,TRBJ2-7,TRBV6-1
CASSGQGGVYEQYF,TRBJ2-7,TRBV6-1
CASSPAQGSDTQYF,TRBJ2-3,TRBV18
CASSEGLTGELFF,TRBJ2-2,TRBV5-1
CASSLGLLGDEQYF,TRBJ2-7,TRBV7-8
CSVVGQVVTEQFF,TRBJ2-1,TRBV29-1
CASSTTGTGNTEAFF,TRBJ1-1,TRBV13
CASSLAFGPNYEQYF,TRBJ2-7,TRBV5-4
CASSEEAQGRWNTEAFF,TRBJ1-1,TRBV25-1
CASSYSREEYDYGYTF,TRBJ1-2,TRBV6-6
CASSGMPASTDTQYF,TRBJ2-3,TRBV2
CASSEETGQPQHF,TRBJ1-5,TRBV2
CASSMGSGNTIYF,TRBJ1-3,TRBV19
CASSFHPAGEETQYF,TRBJ2-5,TRBV11-2
CASSLRPGFDEKLFF,TRBJ1-4,TRBV7-8
CASRIVQGNVYGYTF,TRBJ1-2,TRBV6-5
CASSLGGYSNQPQHF,TRBJ1-5,TRBV7-9
CASSNPATGTSGYTF,TRBJ1-2,TRBV5-6
CASTDGVLVEGYTF,TRBJ1-2,TRBV2
CASSPDTISNQPQHF,TRBJ1-5,TRBV2
CSVEDRRFTDTQYF,TRBJ2-3,TRBV29-1